The rows below give T cell receptor beta chains drawn from one sample of a study of blood T cell repertoires in COVID-19. Assay used: immunoSEQ multiplex PCR; TCRdb lists only in-frame clones, some missing. Here the sample spans approximately 220,000 clones, 80% to 85% being singletons. The sequencing input was PBMCs or T cells enriched from blood (not recorded which). The receptor source for this set is a woman aged 40 to 55 who had recovered from COVID-19. Both conserved end residues are part of each CDR3. A D gene is named only where the DNA matches it firmly. A clone size is listed for some rows: how often the clone was seen (once, few, many), or a class if it is expanded.

j_call clone_size v_call d_call cdr3_nt cdr3_aa
TRBJ2-5 - TRBV7-2 - TGTGCCAGCAGCTTACCTACAGGGTTCGGGGTGGGAGAGACCCAGTACTTC CASSLPTGFGVGETQYF
TRBJ2-2 - TRBV19 TRBD1 TGTGCCAGTAGCCCGGGACAGGGCTACGGGGAGCTGTTTTTT CASSPGQGYGELFF
TRBJ1-1 - TRBV11-1 TRBD1 TGTGCCAGCAGCTTACAGGGGGCCACTGAAGCTTTCTTT CASSLQGATEAFF
TRBJ2-1 - TRBV10-3 - TGTGCCATCAGTGAGTCGAAACACCTCTACAATGAGCAGTTCTTC CAISESKHLYNEQFF
TRBJ2-1 - TRBV10-3 TRBD1 TGTGCCATCAGGACAGGGGGCTCCTACAATGAGCAGTTCTTC CAIRTGGSYNEQFF
TRBJ2-3 - TRBV18 TRBD2 TGTGCCAGCTCACCACCTAGCGGGACAGATACGCAGTATTTT CASSPPSGTDTQYF
TRBJ2-5 - TRBV29-1 - TGCAGCGTTAAGGGTACAGGGTCGGAGACCCAGTACTTC CSVKGTGSETQYF
TRBJ2-2 - TRBV7-3 TRBD2 TGTGCCAGCAGCTTAACTAGCGGGTTCACCGGGGAGCTGTTTTTT CASSLTSGFTGELFF
TRBJ2-6 - TRBV19 - TGTGCCAGTAGAGCCTGGGGAGCGCCGGTCTCTGGGGCCAACGTCCTGACTTTC CASRAWGAPVSGANVLTF
TRBJ2-5 - TRBV19 - TGTGCCAGTAGCTCCGGGGGATCACAAGAGACCCAGTACTTC CASSSGGSQETQYF
TRBJ1-2 - TRBV30 TRBD1 TGTGCCTGGGGACAGGGGACGAACTATGGCTACACCTTC CAWGQGTNYGYTF
TRBJ2-1 few TRBV2 TRBD2 TGTGCCAGCAGTTCCGGGACTAGCGTCGATGAGCAGTTCTTC CASSSGTSVDEQFF
TRBJ2-2 - TRBV28 TRBD2 TGTGCCAGCAGTTGGAGACTAGCGGGAGCCGGGGAGCTGTTTTTT CASSWRLAGAGELFF
TRBJ1-4 few TRBV5-4 - TGTGCCAGCAGCCCAGGGGCATCAACTAATGAAAAACTGTTTTTT CASSPGASTNEKLFF
TRBJ1-2 few TRBV6-5 TRBD1 TGTGCCAGCAGCCTAACAGGGGGCTATGGCTACACCTTC CASSLTGGYGYTF
TRBJ2-1 few TRBV28 - TGTGCCAGCACCCCGCATGGGCAGGGCTACAATGAGCAGTTCTTC CASTPHGQGYNEQFF
TRBJ2-3 - TRBV7-8 - TGTGCCAGCAGCTTAGTAGTGGCTATGGGAGTCGGGGGCACAGATACGCAGTATTTT CASSLVVAMGVGGTDTQYF
TRBJ1-1 - TRBV5-1 - TGCGCCAGCAGCTTGGCGCGGAGGATAGATTTGAACACTGAAGCTTTCTTT CASSLARRIDLNTEAFF
TRBJ2-5 - TRBV19 TRBD2 TGTGCCAGTCGACGACTAGCGGGAGAGACCCAGTACTTC CASRRLAGETQYF
TRBJ1-5 - TRBV2 - TGTGCCAGCAGTGAAAGACAGTCCTATCAGCCCCAGCATTTT CASSERQSYQPQHF
TRBJ2-7 - TRBV9 TRBD2 TGTGCCAGCAGCGTAAGATCGACAGGTAGCGGGGGTAGCTACGAGCAGTACTTC CASSVRSTGSGGSYEQYF
TRBJ1-6 - TRBV19 TRBD1 TGTGCCAGTAGTATATTGCATCGACAGGGGTATAATTCACCCCTCCACTTT CASSILHRQGYNSPLHF
TRBJ2-2 - TRBV19 TRBD2 TGTGCCAGTAGCTTTGGGGCTGGACTAGCGGGAGCCGGGGAGCTGTTTTTT CASSFGAGLAGAGELFF
TRBJ1-1 - TRBV5-1 - TGCGCCAGCAGCTTGGTTTTCAGGGGAAACACTGAAGCTTTCTTT CASSLVFRGNTEAFF
TRBJ1-5 few TRBV28 - TGTGCCAGCAGTTCGAACGGTCGTAACAGCCTCAACGGCAATCAGCCCCAGCATTTT CASSSNGRNSLNGNQPQHF
TRBJ2-2 - TRBV5-1 - TGCGCCAGCAGCGAGCAGGGGTTCCCTACCGGGGAGCTGTTTTTT CASSEQGFPTGELFF
TRBJ1-1 - TRBV28 TRBD1 TGTGCCAGCATCACAGGGGGGATGAACACTGAAGCTTTCTTT CASITGGMNTEAFF
TRBJ1-1 few TRBV9 - TGTGCCAGCAGCGTAGAAACAGACACTGAAGCTTTCTTT CASSVETDTEAFF
TRBJ1-1 - TRBV20-1 - TGCAGTGCTAGAGGCAGGTTAGAAGCTTTCTTT CSARGRLEAFF
TRBJ1-2 - TRBV7-8 TRBD1 TGTGCCAGCAGCTGGACAGGAGCTAACTATGGCTACACCTTC CASSWTGANYGYTF
TRBJ2-3 - TRBV3-1/TRBV3-2 - TGTGCCAGCAGTCTTGGAGGTCCAACAGATACGCAGTATTTT CASSLGGPTDTQYF
TRBJ1-5 - TRBV28 - TGTGCCAGCAGTTTGATCTCCTCCCTAACGAGAGGTAGCAATCAGCCCCAGCATTTT CASSLISSLTRGSNQPQHF
TRBJ2-2 - TRBV28 - TGTGCCAGCATCAGGGGCGGCACCGGGGAGCTGTTTTTT CASIRGGTGELFF
TRBJ2-1 - TRBV6-5 - TGTGCCGCGGGTACCGGACTACGGGATGAGCAGTTCTTC CAAGTGLRDEQFF
TRBJ2-3 - TRBV5-4 TRBD2 TGTGCCAGCAGCTTTAGCGGGAGCATCTCAGATACGCAGTATTTT CASSFSGSISDTQYF
TRBJ2-2 once TRBV7-2 - TGTGCCAGCAGCCCCCTTCTTAGTGGCGGGGAGCTGTTTTTT CASSPLLSGGELFF
TRBJ2-1 - TRBV5-1 TRBD1 TGCGCCAGCGGACAGGGGGCATCCTACAATGAGCAGTTCTTC CASGQGASYNEQFF
TRBJ2-5 - TRBV5-4 - TGTGCCAGCAGCTTGGCAGGATCCCAAGAGACCCAGTACTTC CASSLAGSQETQYF
TRBJ1-1 - TRBV14 - TGTGCCAGCAGCCTCCAAATGGTGACAGGGAACACTGAAGCTTTCTTT CASSLQMVTGNTEAFF
TRBJ2-1 - TRBV4-2 - TGTGCCAGCAGCCAAGATGGCACTATTGACAATGAGCAGTTCTTC CASSQDGTIDNEQFF
TRBJ1-4 - TRBV5-8 - TGTGCCAGCAGCTTAAACCAGGAAAAACTGTTTTTT CASSLNQEKLFF
TRBJ2-3 - TRBV10-2 TRBD2 TGCGCCAGCAGCCGATATAGCGGGAGGACAGATACGCAGTATTTT CASSRYSGRTDTQYF
TRBJ2-7 - TRBV19 - TGTGCCAGTAGTATAGGTGGAGGCGCTACCTACGAGCAGTACTTC CASSIGGGATYEQYF
TRBJ2-1 once TRBV30 - TGTGCCTGGAGTCCCCCGGCTCTAGGGGTGTACAATGAGCAGTTCTTC CAWSPPALGVYNEQFF
TRBJ2-7 - TRBV7-9 - TGTGCCAGCAGCTTATCCGGTGTCGAGCAGTACTTC CASSLSGVEQYF
TRBJ2-7 - TRBV5-1 TRBD2 TGCGCCAGCAGCTTGGGAATACTAGCGCGAGATGGCGAGCAGTACTTC CASSLGILARDGEQYF
TRBJ1-4 - TRBV12-3/TRBV12-4 - TGTGCCAGCAGTTTCCAGGGCACGGAAAAACTGTTTTTT CASSFQGTEKLFF
TRBJ2-3 - TRBV10-1 - TGCGCCAGCAGTGAGTGGGGGGATCCAGATACGCAGTATTTT CASSEWGDPDTQYF
TRBJ2-1 - TRBV24-1 - TGTGCCACCAGTGGAACGAGAGGGCCGGAAAATGAGCAGTTCTTC CATSGTRGPENEQFF
TRBJ2-1 few TRBV5-6 TRBD2 TGTGCCAGCAGCTGGGGACTAGCGGGAGAGGGTGAGAATGAGCAGTTCTTC CASSWGLAGEGENEQFF
TRBJ2-7 - TRBV7-9 - TGTGCCAGCAGCTTCGGGTTGTACGAGCAGTACTTC CASSFGLYEQYF
TRBJ1-6 once TRBV5-1 - TGCGCCAGCAGCTTGGATGTGACTACTAATTCACCCCTCCACTTT CASSLDVTTNSPLHF
TRBJ1-1 once TRBV10-2 TRBD1 TGCGCCAGCAGTGGAAAACAGGGGGCCAAAGGGGGGAACACTGAAGCTTTCTTT CASSGKQGAKGGNTEAFF
TRBJ2-5 - TRBV5-1 - TGCGCCAGCATATCAGGGGGAGTAGGGGCGGGGGAGACCCAGTACTTC CASISGGVGAGETQYF